The rows below give T cell receptor beta chains drawn from one sample of a study of blood T cell repertoires in COVID-19. Libraries were prepared by immunoSEQ multiplex PCR; TCRdb keeps only in-frame clonotypes and omits some of them. Among some 190,000 clones listed, roughly 85% were seen once. The sequenced sample consisted of peripheral blood. These receptors all stem from an elderly woman with active or convalescent COVID-19. Both conserved end residues are part of each CDR3. Each record gives: D gene, J gene, clone size, V gene, CDR3 protein, CDR3 DNA. The D gene is left open where the match is weak. Not every row has a clone size; where given, it reads once, few, many or a size class.

>TRBD1|TRBJ2-5|NA|TRBV6-2/TRBV6-3
CASSFVRTGGETQYF
TGTGCCAGCAGTTTCGTCCGAACAGGGGGGGAGACCCAGTACTTC
>NA|TRBJ2-7|NA|TRBV27
CASTEVSGSTGEQYF
TGTGCCAGCACAGAGGTATCCGGGAGTACGGGCGAGCAGTACTTC
>TRBD2|TRBJ2-3|NA|TRBV7-2
CASSLYVSGYTDTQYF
TGTGCCAGCAGCCTTTACGTTAGCGGGTACACAGATACGCAGTATTTT
>TRBD2|TRBJ2-7|few|TRBV7-8
CASSFARPGTSWGVYEQYF
TGTGCCAGCAGCTTCGCACGACCCGGGACTAGCTGGGGAGTGTACGAGCAGTACTTC
>TRBD1|TRBJ1-1|NA|TRBV18
CASSPPTGANTEAFF
TGTGCCAGCTCACCCCCCACAGGGGCGAACACTGAAGCTTTCTTT
>TRBD1|TRBJ2-3|NA|TRBV7-9
CASSPTLRTGKTDTQYF
TGTGCCAGCAGTCCTACACTACGGACAGGGAAGACAGATACGCAGTATTTT
>TRBD2|TRBJ2-7|NA|TRBV5-1
CASKSHTSGDYEQYF
TGCGCCAGCAAGTCTCATACTAGCGGAGACTACGAGCAGTACTTC
>NA|TRBJ2-7|NA|TRBV6-1
CASSVRHGGTSYEQYF
TGTGCCAGCAGTGTGCGGCATGGGGGCACCTCCTACGAGCAGTACTTC
>NA|TRBJ1-1|NA|TRBV6-1
CASSENRNTEAFF
TGTGCCAGCAGTGAAAATAGGAACACTGAAGCTTTCTTT
>NA|TRBJ1-5|few|TRBV7-2
CASSLSGNQPQHF
TGTGCCAGCAGCTTATCTGGCAATCAGCCCCAGCATTTT
>TRBD2|TRBJ2-2|NA|TRBV7-2
CASSNPGLNTGELFF
TGTGCCAGCAGCAATCCGGGACTAAACACCGGGGAGCTGTTTTTT
>NA|TRBJ1-3|once|TRBV28
CASSATGGSGNTIYF
TGTGCCAGCAGCGCGACAGGAGGCTCTGGAAACACCATATATTTT
>NA|TRBJ2-1|NA|TRBV5-4
CASSLDYGTHNEQFF
TGTGCCAGCAGCTTGGACTACGGAACACACAATGAGCAGTTCTTC
>NA|TRBJ1-2|few|TRBV18
CASSPPGTGRDYTF
TGTGCCAGCTCACCACCCGGAACAGGCCGCGACTACACCTTC
>NA|TRBJ1-3|NA|TRBV19
CASSIEPQGWNSGNTIYF
TGTGCCAGTAGTATAGAGCCACAGGGTTGGAACTCTGGAAACACCATATATTTT
>TRBD1|TRBJ2-1|NA|TRBV4-1
CASSQDGTGGWGQFF
TGCGCCAGCAGCCAAGATGGGACAGGTGGTTGGGGACAGTTCTTC
>NA|TRBJ2-4|NA|TRBV28
CASSADWREDIQYF
TGTGCCAGCAGTGCCGACTGGCGGGAAGACATTCAGTACTTC
>NA|TRBJ2-7|NA|TRBV2
CASIRDPPSGEQYF
TGTGCCAGCATCCGAGACCCCCCCTCGGGGGAGCAGTACTTC
>NA|TRBJ1-4|NA|TRBV7-9
CASSHPGETNEKLFF
TGTGCCAGCAGCCACCCGGGGGAAACTAATGAAAAACTGTTTTTT
>TRBD2|TRBJ2-3|NA|TRBV5-4
CASSFKTSGYTDTQYF
TGTGCCAGCAGCTTTAAGACTAGCGGATACACAGATACGCAGTATTTT
>TRBD2|TRBJ2-7|NA|TRBV7-3
CASSSSGRAYEQYF
TGTGCCAGCAGCAGTAGCGGGAGGGCCTACGAGCAGTACTTC
>TRBD1|TRBJ2-1|NA|TRBV9
CASSVDRGRYNEQFF
TGTGCCAGCAGCGTCGACAGGGGGAGGTACAATGAGCAGTTCTTC
>TRBD1|TRBJ1-4|NA|TRBV6-1
CASSGQGAESNEKLFF
TGTGCCAGCAGTGGACAGGGGGCGGAATCTAATGAAAAACTGTTTTTT